This is a list of T cell receptor beta chains from one sample in a study of OX40 agonist ivuxolimab in advanced cancers. Produced via immunoSEQ multiplex PCR; TCRdb's table is partial and in-frame only. The sample lists fewer than 60,000 clones; approximately 81% were seen once. The sample was CD4+ or CD8+ T cells sorted from blood, taken in a trial of the OX40 agonist ivuxolimab. These receptors all come from an adult with an advanced solid tumor such as melanoma, head and neck, liver or kidney cancer. Both conserved end residues are part of each CDR3. The order of the fields is D gene, J gene, V gene, clone size, CDR3 DNA, CDR3 protein. A D gene is named only where the DNA matches it firmly. Expanded clones get a size class; other rows say once, few or many, or leave the size out.

D: .; J: TRBJ2-1; V: TRBV5-8; size: .; DNA: TGTGCCAGCAGCTTAGGACTTGGGGACAATGAGCAGTTCTTC; CDR3: CASSLGLGDNEQFF
D: .; J: TRBJ1-4; V: TRBV4-3; size: .; DNA: TGCGCCAGCAGCCAAGACTTGACAGAGGCAAAACTGTTTTTT; CDR3: CASSQDLTEAKLFF
D: .; J: TRBJ2-3; V: TRBV4-1; size: .; DNA: TGCGCCAGCAGCCAAGAAGGTTCACAGGGTGGAGCAGATACGCAGTATTTT; CDR3: CASSQEGSQGGADTQYF
D: .; J: TRBJ2-3; V: TRBV2; size: once; DNA: TGTGCCAGCAGTGAGAGAGGGGTGGATCCATCACATACGCAGTATTTT; CDR3: CASSERGVDPSHTQYF
D: TRBD1; J: TRBJ2-7; V: TRBV7-6; size: medium-sized; DNA: TGTGCCAGCAGCACCGGGACAGACGAGCAGTACTTC; CDR3: CASSTGTDEQYF
D: .; J: TRBJ1-1; V: TRBV5-5; size: .; DNA: TGTGCCAGCAGCTTCGGAGTACTTGAAGCTTTCTTT; CDR3: CASSFGVLEAFF
D: .; J: TRBJ1-1; V: TRBV4-3; size: .; DNA: TGCGCCAGCAGCCAAGACAGGGGAACTGAAGCTTTCTTT; CDR3: CASSQDRGTEAFF
D: TRBD1; J: TRBJ1-1; V: TRBV4-3; size: .; DNA: TGCGCCAGCAGCCAAGATTTCAGGGGGTCCACTGAAGCTTTCTTT; CDR3: CASSQDFRGSTEAFF
D: .; J: TRBJ2-6; V: TRBV4-3; size: .; DNA: TGCGCCAGCAGCCAAGATGCAGGCGCAGGGGCCAACGTCCTGACTTTC; CDR3: CASSQDAGAGANVLTF
D: TRBD1; J: TRBJ2-2; V: TRBV6-5; size: .; DNA: TGTGCCAGCAGTCCCACAGGGGGGAACACCGGGGAGCTGTTTTTT; CDR3: CASSPTGGNTGELFF
D: .; J: TRBJ2-5; V: TRBV27; size: .; DNA: TGTGCCAGCAGTTTATTAGCAGGGTCAGAGACCCAGTACTTC; CDR3: CASSLLAGSETQYF
D: .; J: TRBJ1-4; V: TRBV27; size: .; DNA: TGTGCCAGCAGTTTATCGGTCACAGGACTAGAAAAACTGTTTTTT; CDR3: CASSLSVTGLEKLFF
D: TRBD1; J: TRBJ1-1; V: TRBV19; size: once; DNA: TGTGCCAGTAGTATCTATACAGGGGCCCGGGAAGCTTTCTTT; CDR3: CASSIYTGAREAFF
D: TRBD1; J: TRBJ1-1; V: TRBV11-2; size: .; DNA: TGTGCCAGCAGCTTTTTTAAGGGGGCCGCGCAAGGATCTGAAGCTTTCTTT; CDR3: CASSFFKGAAQGSEAFF
D: .; J: TRBJ1-1; V: TRBV7-9; size: .; DNA: TGTGCCAGCAGCTTGGGAGACGACCAAGGAGCTTTCTTT; CDR3: CASSLGDDQGAFF
D: .; J: TRBJ1-4; V: TRBV4-3; size: .; DNA: TGCGCCAGCAGCCAAGATGTTGCCAGAAACGCCGGAAAACTGTTTTTT; CDR3: CASSQDVARNAGKLFF
D: TRBD2; J: TRBJ2-1; V: TRBV6-6; size: once; DNA: TGTGCCAGCAGCCGCGGGGGACTAGTCCCTGCCAATGAGCAGTTCTTC; CDR3: CASSRGGLVPANEQFF
D: .; J: TRBJ1-2; V: TRBV30; size: .; DNA: TGTGCCTGGAGTAGGTCAGCGGATGGCTACACCTTC; CDR3: CAWSRSADGYTF
D: TRBD1; J: TRBJ2-3; V: TRBV7-9; size: .; DNA: TGTGCCAGCAGCTTAGCCCGAACAGGGGGCCAAGATACGCAGTATTTT; CDR3: CASSLARTGGQDTQYF
D: .; J: TRBJ2-2; V: TRBV7-8; size: .; DNA: TGTGCCAGCAGCTTAGGGACTGGAACCGCCGGGGAGCTGTTTTTT; CDR3: CASSLGTGTAGELFF
D: .; J: TRBJ1-5; V: TRBV28; size: .; DNA: TGTGCCAGCACCCCTCGGAGGGGGGGCAGCAATCAGCCCCAGCATTTT; CDR3: CASTPRRGGSNQPQHF
D: .; J: TRBJ2-1; V: TRBV6-6; size: .; DNA: TGTGCCAGCAGAGTACTAGCTCCCCCTGGTGCTCATGAGCAGTTCTTC; CDR3: CASRVLAPPGAHEQFF
D: .; J: TRBJ1-2; V: TRBV13; size: few; DNA: TGTGCCAGCAGCCAAGGGACACAGGCCCCCAGTGGCTACACCTTC; CDR3: CASSQGTQAPSGYTF
D: TRBD1; J: TRBJ1-1; V: TRBV29-1; size: .; DNA: TGCAGCGTTGACGGACAGGGGAACACTGAAGCTTTCTTT; CDR3: CSVDGQGNTEAFF
D: TRBD2; J: TRBJ2-7; V: TRBV19; size: .; DNA: TGTGCCAGTAGTTTCGGACTAGCGGGGCGAGGCTACTACGAGCAGTACTTC; CDR3: CASSFGLAGRGYYEQYF
D: TRBD1; J: TRBJ2-6; V: TRBV9; size: .; DNA: TGTGCCAGCAGCGATTCCTGGACAGGGGTGGTAGGGGCCAACGTCCTGACTTTC; CDR3: CASSDSWTGVVGANVLTF
D: .; J: TRBJ1-1; V: TRBV2; size: .; DNA: TGTGCCAGCAGTGTTCCCTCTTGGGGTGGTAGAAAAGGCACTGAAGCTTTCTTT; CDR3: CASSVPSWGGRKGTEAFF
D: TRBD1; J: TRBJ1-2; V: TRBV23-1; size: .; DNA: TGCGCCAGCAGTCAATTGGCCAGGGGGATGGAGGGCTACACCTTC; CDR3: CASSQLARGMEGYTF
D: TRBD2; J: TRBJ2-7; V: TRBV7-2; size: .; DNA: TGTGCCAGCAGCTCCAAGACTAGCGGGGGGCCTTCCTACGAGCAGTACTTC; CDR3: CASSSKTSGGPSYEQYF
D: TRBD2; J: TRBJ2-5; V: TRBV7-2; size: .; DNA: TGTGCCAGCAAGCCTAGCGGGGGGGCCTTACAAGAGACCCAGTACTTC; CDR3: CASKPSGGALQETQYF
D: .; J: TRBJ2-3; V: TRBV6-1; size: .; DNA: TGTGCCAGCAGTGAAGAACTCCGTACAGATACGCAGTATTTT; CDR3: CASSEELRTDTQYF
D: TRBD2; J: TRBJ2-5; V: TRBV13; size: .; DNA: TGTGCCAGCAGCCCCCAGGGCGGGGGGGCTAAGGGGCAAGAGACCCAGTACTTC; CDR3: CASSPQGGGAKGQETQYF
D: .; J: TRBJ2-1; V: TRBV28; size: .; DNA: TGTGCCAGCAGTGACAGCTTCTCCTACAATGAGCAGTTCTTC; CDR3: CASSDSFSYNEQFF
D: .; J: TRBJ2-1; V: TRBV9; size: .; DNA: TGTGCCAGCAGCGGGAACCCCCACAATGAGCAGTTCTTC; CDR3: CASSGNPHNEQFF
D: TRBD2; J: TRBJ2-6; V: TRBV4-2; size: .; DNA: TGTGCCAGCAGCCAAGAGGTAGCGGGGACTGGGGCCAACGTCCTGACTTTC; CDR3: CASSQEVAGTGANVLTF
D: .; J: TRBJ2-1; V: TRBV6-1; size: .; DNA: TGTGCCAGCAGGATTGGCAGCTCCTACAATGAGCAGTTCTTC; CDR3: CASRIGSSYNEQFF
D: TRBD2; J: TRBJ2-1; V: TRBV27; size: .; DNA: TGTGCCAGCAGTTTCTTGGGGGGGACTAAAACTGGGGAGCAGTTCTTC; CDR3: CASSFLGGTKTGEQFF
D: .; J: TRBJ1-2; V: TRBV6-5; size: .; DNA: TGTGCCAGCAGTTACAGCAGTCCCACTAACTATGGCTACACCTTC; CDR3: CASSYSSPTNYGYTF
D: .; J: TRBJ1-3; V: TRBV11-3; size: .; DNA: TGTGCCAGCAGCTTAGGAGGGAGCTCTGGAAACACCATATATTTT; CDR3: CASSLGGSSGNTIYF
D: .; J: TRBJ2-5; V: TRBV4-2; size: .; DNA: TGTGCCAGCAGCCAAGACGTATCCGGGCTGGGCCCACGGGAGACCCAGTACTTC; CDR3: CASSQDVSGLGPRETQYF
D: TRBD2; J: TRBJ2-3; V: TRBV13; size: .; DNA: TGTGCCAGCAGCACCGGGACTAGCGGGGGGAGAACAGATACGCAGTATTTT; CDR3: CASSTGTSGGRTDTQYF
D: .; J: TRBJ2-7; V: TRBV4-2; size: .; DNA: TGTGCCAGCAGCCAAGAGCCAGGGGAAGCCTACGAGCAGTACTTC; CDR3: CASSQEPGEAYEQYF
D: TRBD1; J: TRBJ1-2; V: TRBV7-2; size: .; DNA: TGTGCCAGCCCCCCCCGGACAGGGGAGATTTATGGCTACACCTTC; CDR3: CASPPRTGEIYGYTF
D: .; J: TRBJ1-2; V: TRBV4-1; size: .; DNA: TGCGCCAGCAGCCAAGATCCGTTGGGAGTCGGCTATGGCTACACCTTC; CDR3: CASSQDPLGVGYGYTF
D: .; J: TRBJ1-6; V: TRBV4-1; size: .; DNA: TGCGCCAGCAGCCGCCTGCAAGGGGAGTCTTCACCCCTCCACTTT; CDR3: CASSRLQGESSPLHF
D: .; J: TRBJ1-1; V: TRBV9; size: .; DNA: TGTGCCAGCAGCTTAGGGGACACCAACACTGAAGCTTTCTTT; CDR3: CASSLGDTNTEAFF
D: .; J: TRBJ1-6; V: TRBV4-3; size: few; DNA: TGCGCCAGCAGCCAAGATAGGGATGTGGTTTCACCCCTCCACTTT; CDR3: CASSQDRDVVSPLHF
D: .; J: TRBJ1-2; V: TRBV21-1; size: .; DNA: TGTGCCAGCAGCTCAAGGAACAGGGATTGCTACACCTTC; CDR3: CASSSRNRDCYTF
D: .; J: TRBJ2-1; V: TRBV6-5; size: .; DNA: TGTGCCAGCGGCCCGGCCTATCGGGGTGAGCAGTTCTTC; CDR3: CASGPAYRGEQFF
D: .; J: TRBJ2-7; V: TRBV11-2; size: .; DNA: TGTGCCAGCAGCTTAGACGACGTCCTTAGCTACGAGCAGTACTTC; CDR3: CASSLDDVLSYEQYF
D: .; J: TRBJ1-5; V: TRBV30; size: .; DNA: TGTGCCTGGAGTGTAGGCCCTTTGGGCAATCAGCCCCAGCATTTT; CDR3: CAWSVGPLGNQPQHF
D: TRBD1; J: TRBJ2-6; V: TRBV4-2; size: .; DNA: TGTGCCAGCAGCCAAGGAATCCAGGGGGCTGGGGCCAACGTCCTGACTTTC; CDR3: CASSQGIQGAGANVLTF